This T cell receptor (beta chain) was obtained from a study of CXCR3-negative and CXCR3-positive naive CD8 T cells. CD45RO-CCR7+CD27+CD95- cells counted as naive CD8+ T cells. The TRB cDNA libraries were prepared by 5' RACE with UMI labels. TCRdb reanalyzed the 5' RACE reads, giving one entry per CDR3 protein sequence and no DNA. This sample carries some 60,000 distinct CDR3 sequences, with 0.5% to 0.6% going to the ten biggest clones. Overall study findings and caveats: Comparison of naive CXCR3-negative and CXCR3-positive cells revealed similar TRBV-TRBJ usage, while memory cells differed. TRB CDR3s of CXCR3-positive naive cells were more hydrophobic than those of CXCR3-negative naive cells.

Germline V lookup: CDR1 SEHNR, CDR2 FQNEAQ (reference sequence). The CDR3 length is 16 residues. As for this clonotype: Its antigen is as yet unknown.

This receptor was obtained from a human donor in good health. Some clones in this sample may be carry-over from other donors' samples. The rearrangement links TRBV7-9 to TRBJ1-1; the D call of TRBD1 rests on TCRdb alone, since no DNA is present to check it. The source material was naive CXCR3+ CD8+ T cells from blood. Subset described: CD45RO-CCR7+CD27+CD95- naive CD8+ T cells expressing CXCR3 (TNR3+). The CDR3 loop reads CASSRTGGFMNTEAFF.